The clone carrying this T cell receptor beta chain came up a few times. Its matching antigen is unknown. Per sample, a minimum of 6.5 million PBMCs were isolated. The V and J ends lost 1 base and 3 bases respectively, with 17 bases between them. CDR3 length: 17 residues. Germline V lookup: CDR1 LGHDT, CDR2 YNNKEL (reference sequence). These data come from a study of blood T cells in healthy people across ages. Study-wide points: Higher diversity, along with more naive CD4+ cells, distinguished long-lived donors from aged donors.

The use of a sample-barcoded 5' primer and a J-beta primer mix characterized a second PCR of 7 to 11 cycles. Individual samples furnished no less than 2.5 million CDR3-containing paired-end reads apiece. TCRdb used MiXCR to reprocess the 5' RACE reads, holding one entry per CDR3 protein. The data show 900,000 to 950,000 distinct CDR3 sequences, about 27% seen once. This same sample was also taken into another study, of T cells of mothers and their children. That work contributes: Donors were a few healthy Caucasian mothers and their six children.

Material for sequencing was blood. This receptor was identified in a woman between 40 and 50 years old in good health. This chain joins TRBV3-1 and TRBJ2-3, with D perhaps given as TRBD1 or TRBD2 (7 bases each). The CDR3 bases are TGTGCCAGCAGCCAAGGGGGGGGCACCAGGGGGACAGATACGCAGTATTTT. Protein product: CASSQGGGTRGTDTQYF.